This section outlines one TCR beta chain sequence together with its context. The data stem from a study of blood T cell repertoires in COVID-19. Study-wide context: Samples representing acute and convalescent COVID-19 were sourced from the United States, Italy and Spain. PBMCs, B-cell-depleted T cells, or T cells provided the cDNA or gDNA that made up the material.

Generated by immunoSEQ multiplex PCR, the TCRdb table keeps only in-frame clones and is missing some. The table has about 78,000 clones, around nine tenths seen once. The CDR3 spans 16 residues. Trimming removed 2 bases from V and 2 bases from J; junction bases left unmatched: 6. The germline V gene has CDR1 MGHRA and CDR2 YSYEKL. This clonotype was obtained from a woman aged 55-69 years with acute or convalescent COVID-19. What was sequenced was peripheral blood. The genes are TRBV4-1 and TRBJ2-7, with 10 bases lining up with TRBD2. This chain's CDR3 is CASSQPDLAGAYEQYF. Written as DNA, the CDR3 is TGCGCCAGCAGCCAACCCGATCTAGCGGGGGCCTACGAGCAGTACTTC.